Below are 19 T cell receptor beta chains sequenced from a single sample in a study of identical twins. A single record per CDR3 protein comes from TCRdb applying MiXCR to the 5' RACE reads. Among about 520,000 distinct CDR3 sequences listed, roughly a fifth were seen once. This same sample was also taken into another study, of T cells expressing NK-cell markers.

Sequencing was done on a sample of CD4+ T cells sorted from blood. These receptors were obtained from a woman aged 18-35 years in good health.

The chain has TRBV5-6 and TRBJ2-4, with D possibly TRBD2 on 6 matching bases. In germline, CDR1 is SGHDT, CDR2 YYEEEE. V lost 0 bases and J 2 bases, leaving 18 bases between the germline ends. This CDR3 region has 18 residues. DNA for the CDR3: TGTGCCAGCAGCTTGGACGCTCTAGCGTTTAGTTCCAAAAACATTCAGTACTTC. This encodes CASSLDALAFSSKNIQYF.

This chain joins TRBV10-1 and TRBJ2-2, with no clear D. The germline V gene encodes CDR1 WNHNN and CDR2 SYGVQD (reference sequence). The CDR3 spans 14 residues. V was trimmed by 4 bases and J by 7 bases, leaving 13 bases between them. Written as DNA, the CDR3 is TGCGCCAGCAGTGGGAGATCCGACGGCGGGGAGCTGTTTTTT. It codes for CASSGRSDGGELFF.

The rearrangement joins TRBV11-2 to TRBJ2-2; D gene uncertain. V was cut by 6 bases and J by 5 bases, with 10 bases left in between. The CDR3 runs 13 residues. Germline CDR1 is SGHAT and CDR2 is FQNNGV. The CDR3, as DNA: TGTGCCAGCAGACTGAGAGAGACCGGGGAGCTGTTTTTT. It specifies CASRLRETGELFF. Filled out from reference TRBV11-2 and TRBJ2-2, the complete variable domain reads EAGVAQSPRYKIIEKRQSVAFWCNPISGHATLYWYQQILGQGPKLLIQFQNNGVVDDSQLPKDRFSAERLKGVDSTLKIQPAKLEDSAVYLCASRLRETGELFFGEGSRLTVL.

The rearrangement uses TRBV6-2 or TRBV6-3 and TRBJ2-1, with TRBD2 matching over 13 bases. V dropped 6 bases and J dropped 7; count of bases not matched to a gene: 21. Germline loops: CDR1 MNHEY, CDR2 SVGEGT. This CDR3 spans 20 amino acids. For the CDR3, the DNA is TGTGCCAGCAGAGCAGGGTTTAGAACTAGCGGGAGGGCGAAGGTGAATGAGCAGTTCTTC. Amino acid sequence: CASRAGFRTSGRAKVNEQFF.

The chain combines TRBV7-2 with TRBJ2-5, with 7 nucleotides matching TRBD2. The germline V gene encodes CDR1 SGHTA and CDR2 FQGNSA. V lost 5 bases to trimming and J lost 5 bases; unmatched junction nucleotides: 8. This CDR3 spans 14 amino acids. DNA for the CDR3: TGTGCCAGCAGCCCTAGCGGCCCAGGGGAGACCCAGTACTTC. It is translated as CASSPSGPGETQYF.

This clonotype was seen only a few times. This chain links TRBV4-3 with TRBJ2-6; D gene uncertain. In germline, CDR1 is LGHNA, CDR2 YSLEER. The CDR3 is made up of 17 amino acids. V lost 6 bases and J 3 bases, leaving 18 bases between the germline ends. This CDR3 is CASSSMFRVDGANVLTF. CDR3 nucleotides: TGCGCCAGCAGTTCAATGTTTAGGGTTGATGGGGCCAACGTCCTGACTTTC.

This clonotype was seen a handful of times. This chain uses TRBV20-1 with TRBJ2-1, with 10 nucleotides matching TRBD2. The trim removed 0 bases at V and 5 bases at J, leaving 4 bases unmatched. This CDR3 is built from 15 residues. CDR1 is DFQATT, CDR2 SNEGSKA, per germline (reference sequence). CDR3 in amino acids: CSARDLLAGDNEQFF. CDR3 bases: TGCAGTGCTAGAGATCTTCTAGCGGGAGACAATGAGCAGTTCTTC.

The rearrangement joins TRBV29-1 to TRBJ2-5; 9 nucleotides line up with TRBD1. The CDR3 is 14 amino acids. Germline CDR1 is SQVTM and CDR2 is ANQGSEA. The V segment lost 5 bases and the J segment 5 bases; nucleotides outside the gene matches: 9. The CDR3 region has the DNA TGCAGCGTTTCCCACAGGGGGCAGGGGGAGACCCAGTACTTC. This encodes CSVSHRGQGETQYF.

This clonotype was recorded a few times. This chain links TRBV7-7 with TRBJ2-7; possible D gene TRBD2, 6 bases. The length of the CDR3 is 17 residues. V was pared by 1 base and J by 5 bases, with 21 bases between. CDR1 is SSHAT, CDR2 FNYEAQ, per germline (reference sequence). The CDR3 reads CASSLEPASARCDEQYF. DNA of the CDR3: TGTGCCAGCAGCTTAGAACCGGCTAGCGCTCGGTGCGACGAGCAGTACTTC.

This chain links TRBV20-1 with TRBJ2-3; D gene ambiguous. Germline values: CDR1 DFQATT, CDR2 SNEGSKA (reference sequence). The CDR3 sequence is 15 residues long. V lost 3 bases to trimming and J lost 2 bases, with 15 bases between them. The CDR3 loop reads CSARIPRLNTDTQYF. As DNA, the CDR3 is TGCAGTGCTAGGATTCCGAGACTCAACACAGATACGCAGTATTTT.

The CDR3 loop is CASSRLTGDEKLFF. Here the CDR3 DNA reads TGTGCCAGCAGTCGGCTGACAGGGGATGAAAAACTGTTTTTT. V and J are TRBV28 and TRBJ1-4, with 8 nucleotides matching TRBD1. The CDR3 has 14 residues. Germline-derived CDR1 and CDR2 are MDHEN and SYDVKM. Trimming took 5 bases from V and 6 from J; bases not matched to a gene: 5.

The J gene is TRBJ2-7, the V gene TRBV7-8, with D possibly TRBD1 on 6 matching bases. The V and J ends lost 5 bases and 1 base respectively, with 12 bases between them. Germline loops: CDR1 SGHVS, CDR2 FQNEAQ. This CDR3 is built from 14 residues. This chain's CDR3 is CASSIRDKSYEQYF. The CDR3 region has the DNA TGTGCCAGCAGCATCCGGGACAAGTCCTACGAGCAGTACTTC.

This clonotype was counted a few times. The chain links TRBV5-5 to TRBJ2-2; the D gene is possibly TRBD1 (5 bases). V shed 0 bases and J shed 0 bases, with 6 bases lying between them. The CDR3 length is 15 residues. Germline-derived CDR1 and CDR2 are SGHKS and YYEKEE (reference sequence). In nucleotides, the CDR3 is TGTGCCAGCAGCTTGGAGACAGCGAACACCGGGGAGCTGTTTTTT. It encodes CASSLETANTGELFF.

The chain couples TRBV20-1 to TRBJ2-3, with D maybe TRBD1 (5 bases). In germline, CDR1 is DFQATT, CDR2 SNEGSKA (reference sequence). V was cut by 3 bases and J by 1 base, with 11 bases left in between. There are 14 residues in the CDR3. This chain's CDR3 is CSARVTARTDTQYF. The DNA for the CDR3 is TGCAGTGCTAGGGTGACAGCTCGCACAGATACGCAGTATTTT.

This clonotype was detected ten times or more. V usage is TRBV11-1 and J usage is TRBJ1-1; D ambiguous. Germline CDR1 SGHAT, CDR2 FQDESV (reference sequence). Trimming took off 4 bases at V and 2 bases at J, with 8 bases between the two ends. The CDR3 covers 13 residues. The CDR3 nucleotides are TGTGCCAGCAGCTCTCATGTTAACACTGAAGCTTTCTTT. Translating it yields CASSSHVNTEAFF. The full variable domain, its missing parts supplied by reference TRBV11-1 and TRBJ1-1, is EAEVAQSPRYKITEKSQAVAFWCDPISGHATLYWYRQILGQGPELLVQFQDESVVDDSQLPKDRFSAERLKGVDSTLKIQPAELGDSAMYLCASSSHVNTEAFFGQGTRLTVV.

This clonotype was counted only a few times. This chain links TRBV15 with TRBJ2-2, with 11 bases that match TRBD2. The V gene end was trimmed by 0 bases and the J gene end by 7 bases; junction bases not matched to a gene: 7. This CDR3 is 17 amino acids long. Germline CDR1 LNHNV, CDR2 YYDKDF (reference sequence). The CDR3 sequence is CATSRDPLAGGGGELFF. For the CDR3, the DNA is TGTGCCACCAGCAGAGATCCCCTAGCGGGAGGTGGCGGGGAGCTGTTTTTT.

The chain employs TRBV5-6 and TRBJ1-6; D might be TRBD1 (5 bases). Trimming left V 0 bases short and J 4 bases short, with 11 bases between. Germline loops: CDR1 SGHDT, CDR2 YYEEEE. This CDR3 has 16 amino acids. CDR3 DNA: TGTGCCAGCAGCTTGGTCAGGGCGGCGTATAATTCACCCCTCCACTTT. This codes for CASSLVRAAYNSPLHF.

This clonotype was recorded a few times. The chain joins TRBV10-3 to TRBJ2-2; a weak D match, TRBD2 (5 bases). The CDR3 length is 11 residues. Looked up from germline, CDR1 is ENHRY and CDR2 is SYGVKD. V shed 8 bases and J shed 4 bases, with 5 bases lying between them. CDR3 sequence: CAIGSTGELFF. The CDR3 bases are TGTGCCATCGGGAGCACCGGGGAGCTGTTTTTT.

The rearrangement links TRBV7-9 to TRBJ2-5, with D perhaps being TRBD1 or TRBD2 (5 bases each). Germline CDR1 is SEHNR and CDR2 is FQNEAQ (reference sequence). The CDR3 consists of 14 residues. V was clipped by 1 base and J by 7 bases, with 13 bases between them. The CDR3 region has the DNA TGTGCCAGCAGCTTAGGGGGCAGAGCGGTGACCCAGTACTTC. Translated, it gives CASSLGGRAVTQYF.